This T cell receptor beta chain was observed in a study of blood T cell repertoires in COVID-19. Study overall: Acute and convalescent COVID-19 samples came from the United States, Italy and Spain. Sources were T cells, B-cell-depleted T cells, or PBMCs; the material itself was cDNA or gDNA.

In the authors' methods: Counts of nucleated cells, estimated from reference gene primer amplification, were obtained. The assay was immunoSEQ multiplex PCR, and TCRdb's table has in-frame clones only and misses some. Clonal size and the V and J genes are those of that table, whereas D and trimming came from the DNA. Here the sample spans 50,000 or so clones, around 90% being singletons. The CDR3 has 15 amino acids. Germline assignment: CDR1 MNHNS and CDR2 SASEGT. V lost 1 base to trimming and J lost 2 bases, with 10 bases between them. Material for sequencing was peripheral blood. The chain has TRBV6-1 and TRBJ2-3; possible D gene TRBD2, 5 bases. This sequence was found in a human donor in a cohort sampled during active COVID-19. CDR3 in amino acids: CASSEVGLNTDTQYF. The CDR3 nucleotides read TGTGCCAGCAGTGAAGTCGGACTGAACACAGATACGCAGTATTTT.